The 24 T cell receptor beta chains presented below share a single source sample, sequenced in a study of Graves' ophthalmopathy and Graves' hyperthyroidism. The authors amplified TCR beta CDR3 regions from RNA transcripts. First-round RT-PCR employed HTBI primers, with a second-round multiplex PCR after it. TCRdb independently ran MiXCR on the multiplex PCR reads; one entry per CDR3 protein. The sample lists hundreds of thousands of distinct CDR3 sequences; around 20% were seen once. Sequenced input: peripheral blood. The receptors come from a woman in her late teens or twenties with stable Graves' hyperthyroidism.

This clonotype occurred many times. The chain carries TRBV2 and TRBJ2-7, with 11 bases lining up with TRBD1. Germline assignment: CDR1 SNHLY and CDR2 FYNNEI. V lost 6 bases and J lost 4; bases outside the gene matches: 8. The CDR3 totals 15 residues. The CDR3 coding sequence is TGTGCCAGCAGACACCAGGGGACAGGGGGGTACGAGCAGTACTTC. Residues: CASRHQGTGGYEQYF.

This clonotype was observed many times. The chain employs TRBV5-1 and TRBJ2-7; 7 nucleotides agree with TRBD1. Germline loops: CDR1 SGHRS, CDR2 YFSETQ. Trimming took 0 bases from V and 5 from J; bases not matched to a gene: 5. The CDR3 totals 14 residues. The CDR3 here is CASSLEQGYHEQYF. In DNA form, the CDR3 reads TGCGCCAGCAGCTTGGAACAGGGGTACCACGAGCAGTACTTC.

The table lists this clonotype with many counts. Here the CDR3 reads CSARVFGGELFF. CDR3 DNA: TGCAGTGCTAGAGTTTTCGGCGGGGAGCTGTTTTTT. This chain uses TRBV20-1 with TRBJ2-2, with D uncertain. Germline V gene sequence: CDR1 DFQATT, CDR2 SNEGSKA (reference sequence). This CDR3 is built from 12 residues. Trimming left V 1 base short and J 7 bases short, with 7 bases between.

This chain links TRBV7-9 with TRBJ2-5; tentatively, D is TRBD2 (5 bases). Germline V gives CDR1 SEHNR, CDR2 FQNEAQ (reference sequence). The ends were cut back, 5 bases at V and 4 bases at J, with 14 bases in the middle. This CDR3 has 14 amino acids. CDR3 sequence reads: CASSLAGVGETQYF. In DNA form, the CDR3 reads TGTGCCAGCAGCCTCGCCGGGGTGGGAGAGACCCAGTACTTC. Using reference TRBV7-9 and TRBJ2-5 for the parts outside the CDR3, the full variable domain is DTGVSQNPRHKITKRGQNVTFRCDPISEHNRLYWYRQTLGQGPEFLTYFQNEAQLEKSRLLSDRFSAERPKGSFSTLEIQRTEQGDSAMYLCASSLAGVGETQYFGPGTRLLVL.

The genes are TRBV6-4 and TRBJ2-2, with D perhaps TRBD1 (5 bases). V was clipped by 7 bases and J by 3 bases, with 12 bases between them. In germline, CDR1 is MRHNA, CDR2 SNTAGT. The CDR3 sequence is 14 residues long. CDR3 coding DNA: TGTGCCAGCAAGGGTCAGGGTGACACCGGGGAGCTGTTTTTT. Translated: CASKGQGDTGELFF.

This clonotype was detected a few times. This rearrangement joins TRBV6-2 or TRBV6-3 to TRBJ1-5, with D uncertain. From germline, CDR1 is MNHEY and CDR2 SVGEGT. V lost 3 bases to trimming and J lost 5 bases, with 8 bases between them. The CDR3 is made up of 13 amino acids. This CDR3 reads CASSYPGDQPQHF. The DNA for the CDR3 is TGTGCCAGCAGTTATCCTGGTGATCAGCCCCAGCATTTT.

The CDR3 spells CASCLAQETQYF. In DNA form, the CDR3 reads TGTGCCAGCTGCCTGGCCCAAGAGACCCAGTACTTC. J is TRBJ2-5 and V is TRBV28; D call uncertain. CDR1 is MDHEN and CDR2 is SYDVKM in the germline V gene. The CDR3 runs 12 residues. V lost 8 bases and J 1 base, leaving 8 bases between the germline ends. Full variable domain (missing parts from reference TRBV28 and TRBJ2-5): DVKVTQSSRYLVKRTGEKVFLECVQDMDHENMFWYRQDPGLGLRLIYFSYDVKMKEKGDIPEGYSVSREKKERFSLILESASTNQTSMYLCASCLAQETQYFGPGTRLLVL.

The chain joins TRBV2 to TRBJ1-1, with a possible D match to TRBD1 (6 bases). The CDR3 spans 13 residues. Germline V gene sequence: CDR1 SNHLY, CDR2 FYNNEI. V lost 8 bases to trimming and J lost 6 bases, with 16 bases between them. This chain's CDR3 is CASLLETGSEAFF. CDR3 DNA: TGTGCCAGCCTACTCGAAACAGGGTCTGAAGCTTTCTTT.

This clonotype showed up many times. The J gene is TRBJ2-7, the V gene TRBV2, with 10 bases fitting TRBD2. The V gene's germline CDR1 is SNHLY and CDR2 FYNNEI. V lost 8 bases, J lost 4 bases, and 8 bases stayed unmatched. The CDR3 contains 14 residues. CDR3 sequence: CASHGLADQYEQYF. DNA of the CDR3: TGTGCCAGCCATGGACTAGCGGATCAGTACGAGCAGTACTTC.

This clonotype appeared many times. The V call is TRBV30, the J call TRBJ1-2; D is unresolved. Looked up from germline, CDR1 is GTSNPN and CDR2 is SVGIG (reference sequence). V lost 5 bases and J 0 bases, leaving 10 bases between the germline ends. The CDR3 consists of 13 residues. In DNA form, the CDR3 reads TGTGCCTGGGCTACTAAATCTAACTATGGCTACACCTTC. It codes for CAWATKSNYGYTF.

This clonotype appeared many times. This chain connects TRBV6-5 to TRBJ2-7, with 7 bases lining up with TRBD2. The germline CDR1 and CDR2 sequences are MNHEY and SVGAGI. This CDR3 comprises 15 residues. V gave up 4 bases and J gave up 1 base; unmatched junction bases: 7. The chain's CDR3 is CASSLGRAGSYEQYF. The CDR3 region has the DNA TGTGCCAGCAGTTTAGGGAGGGCAGGGTCCTACGAGCAGTACTTC.

The CDR3 sequence: CASSLETFFGSTSSYEQYF. The CDR3 region has the DNA TGTGCCAGCAGCTTAGAAACCTTCTTCGGGTCTACCTCCTCCTACGAGCAGTACTTC. The J gene is TRBJ2-7, the V gene TRBV11-2, with D uncertain. Looked up from germline, CDR1 is SGHAT and CDR2 is FQNNGV. This CDR3 spans 19 amino acids. Trimming shortened V by 0 bases and J by 0 bases, and 21 bases separated the two germline ends.

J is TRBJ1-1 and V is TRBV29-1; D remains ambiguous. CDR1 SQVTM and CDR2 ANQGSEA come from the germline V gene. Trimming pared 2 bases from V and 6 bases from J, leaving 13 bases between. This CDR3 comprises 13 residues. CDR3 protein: CSVERVQVAEAFF. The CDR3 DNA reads TGCAGCGTTGAAAGGGTTCAGGTCGCTGAAGCTTTCTTT.

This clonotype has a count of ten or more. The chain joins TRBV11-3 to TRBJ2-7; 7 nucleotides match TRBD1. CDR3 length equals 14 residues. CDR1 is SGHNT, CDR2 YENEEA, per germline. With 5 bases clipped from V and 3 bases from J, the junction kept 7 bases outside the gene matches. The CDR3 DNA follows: TGTGCCAGCAGCCCCGGGGACAGCGACTACGAGCAGTACTTC. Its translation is CASSPGDSDYEQYF.

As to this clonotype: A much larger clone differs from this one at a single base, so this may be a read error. CDR3: CASSLALAGGPRYEQCF. Here the CDR3 DNA reads TGTGCCAGCAGCTTAGCTCTAGCGGGAGGGCCACGTTACGAGCAGTGCTTC. The J gene is TRBJ2-7, the V gene TRBV11-2; 12 bases fit TRBD2. The CDR3 runs 17 residues. Looked up from germline, CDR1 is SGHAT and CDR2 is FQNNGV.

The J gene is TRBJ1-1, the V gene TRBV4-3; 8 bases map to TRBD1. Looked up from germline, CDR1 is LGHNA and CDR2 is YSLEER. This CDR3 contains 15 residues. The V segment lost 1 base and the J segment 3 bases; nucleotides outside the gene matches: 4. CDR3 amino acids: CASSQVYRGDTEAFF. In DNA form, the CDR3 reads TGCGCCAGCAGCCAAGTGTACAGGGGGGACACTGAAGCTTTCTTT.

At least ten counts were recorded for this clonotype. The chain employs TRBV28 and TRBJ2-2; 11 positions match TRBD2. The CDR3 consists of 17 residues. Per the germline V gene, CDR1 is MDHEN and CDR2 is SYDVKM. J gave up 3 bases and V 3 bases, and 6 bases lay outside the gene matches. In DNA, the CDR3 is TGTGCCAGCAGTTTGACTAGCGGGATGGTGGACACCGGGGAGCTGTTTTTT. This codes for CASSLTSGMVDTGELFF.

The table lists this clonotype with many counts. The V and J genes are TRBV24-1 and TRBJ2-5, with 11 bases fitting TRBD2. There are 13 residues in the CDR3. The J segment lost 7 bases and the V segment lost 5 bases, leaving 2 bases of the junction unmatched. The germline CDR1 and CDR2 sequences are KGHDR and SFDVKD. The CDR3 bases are TGTGCCACCAGTGCTCTAGCGGGAGGGACCCAGTACTTC. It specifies CATSALAGGTQYF.

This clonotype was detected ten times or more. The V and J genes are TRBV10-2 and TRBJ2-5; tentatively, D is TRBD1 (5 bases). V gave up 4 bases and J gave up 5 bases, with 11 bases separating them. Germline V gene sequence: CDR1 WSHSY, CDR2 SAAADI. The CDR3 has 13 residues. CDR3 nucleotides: TGCGCCAGCAGTGGACCCAGGGCGGAGACCCAGTACTTC. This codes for CASSGPRAETQYF.

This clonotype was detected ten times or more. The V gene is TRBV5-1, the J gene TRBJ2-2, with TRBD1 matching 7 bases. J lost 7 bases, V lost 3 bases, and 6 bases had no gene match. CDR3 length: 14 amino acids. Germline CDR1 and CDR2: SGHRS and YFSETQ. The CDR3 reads CASSSIQGNGELFF. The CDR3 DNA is TGCGCCAGCAGCTCGATACAGGGGAACGGGGAGCTGTTTTTT.

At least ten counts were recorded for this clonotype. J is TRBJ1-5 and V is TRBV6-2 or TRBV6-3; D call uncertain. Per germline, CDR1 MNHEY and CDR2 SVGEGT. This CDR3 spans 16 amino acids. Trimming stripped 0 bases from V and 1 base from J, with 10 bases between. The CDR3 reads CASSYSRGRSNQPQHF. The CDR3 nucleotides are TGTGCCAGCAGTTACTCGCGAGGGAGAAGCAATCAGCCCCAGCATTTT.

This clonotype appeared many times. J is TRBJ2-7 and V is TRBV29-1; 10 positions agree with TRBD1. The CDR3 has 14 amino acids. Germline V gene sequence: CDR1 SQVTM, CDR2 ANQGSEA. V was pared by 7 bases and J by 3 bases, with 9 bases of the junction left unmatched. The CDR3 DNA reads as TGCAGCGCCCTGGGACAGGGGACTCTCTACGAGCAGTACTTC. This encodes CSALGQGTLYEQYF.

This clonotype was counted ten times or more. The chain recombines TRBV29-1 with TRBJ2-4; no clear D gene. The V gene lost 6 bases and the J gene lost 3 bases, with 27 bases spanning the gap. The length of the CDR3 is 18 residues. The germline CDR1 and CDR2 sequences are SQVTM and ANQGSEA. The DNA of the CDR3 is TGCAGCGTGGCCGGGTTGAACGCAAAGAGGATGGGCAAAAACATTCAGTACTTC. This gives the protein CSVAGLNAKRMGKNIQYF.

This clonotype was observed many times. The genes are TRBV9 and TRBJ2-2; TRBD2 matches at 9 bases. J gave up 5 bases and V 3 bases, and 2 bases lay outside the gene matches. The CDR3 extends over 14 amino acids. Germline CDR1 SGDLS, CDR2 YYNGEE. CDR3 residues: CASSGSGSTGELFF. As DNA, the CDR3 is TGTGCCAGCAGCGGTAGCGGGAGTACCGGGGAGCTGTTTTTT.